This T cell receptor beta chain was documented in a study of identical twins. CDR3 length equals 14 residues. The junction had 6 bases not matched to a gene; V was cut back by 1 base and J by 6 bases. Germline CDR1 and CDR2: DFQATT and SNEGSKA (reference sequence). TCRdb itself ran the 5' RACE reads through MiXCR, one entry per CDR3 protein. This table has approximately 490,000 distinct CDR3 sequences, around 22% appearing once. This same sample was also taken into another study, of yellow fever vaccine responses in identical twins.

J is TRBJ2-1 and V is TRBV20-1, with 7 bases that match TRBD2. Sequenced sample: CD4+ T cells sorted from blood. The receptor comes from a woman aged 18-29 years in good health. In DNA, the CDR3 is TGCAGTGCTAGAGCCGGACTAGTGGGCAATGAGCAGTTCTTC. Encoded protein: CSARAGLVGNEQFF.